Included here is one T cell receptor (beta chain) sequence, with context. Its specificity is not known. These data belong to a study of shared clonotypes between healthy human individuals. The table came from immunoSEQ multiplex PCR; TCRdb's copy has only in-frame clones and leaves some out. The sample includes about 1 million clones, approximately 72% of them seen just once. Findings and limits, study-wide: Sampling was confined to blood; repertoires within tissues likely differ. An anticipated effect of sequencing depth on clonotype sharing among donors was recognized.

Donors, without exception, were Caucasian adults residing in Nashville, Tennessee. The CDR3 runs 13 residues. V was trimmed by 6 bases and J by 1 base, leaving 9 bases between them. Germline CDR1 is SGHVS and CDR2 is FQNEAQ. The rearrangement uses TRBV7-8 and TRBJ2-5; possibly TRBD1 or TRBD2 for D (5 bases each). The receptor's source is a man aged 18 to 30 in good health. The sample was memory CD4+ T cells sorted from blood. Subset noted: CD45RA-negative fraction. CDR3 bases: TGTGCCAGCAGACCCGGGACCCAAGAGACCCAGTACTTC. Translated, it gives CASRPGTQETQYF.